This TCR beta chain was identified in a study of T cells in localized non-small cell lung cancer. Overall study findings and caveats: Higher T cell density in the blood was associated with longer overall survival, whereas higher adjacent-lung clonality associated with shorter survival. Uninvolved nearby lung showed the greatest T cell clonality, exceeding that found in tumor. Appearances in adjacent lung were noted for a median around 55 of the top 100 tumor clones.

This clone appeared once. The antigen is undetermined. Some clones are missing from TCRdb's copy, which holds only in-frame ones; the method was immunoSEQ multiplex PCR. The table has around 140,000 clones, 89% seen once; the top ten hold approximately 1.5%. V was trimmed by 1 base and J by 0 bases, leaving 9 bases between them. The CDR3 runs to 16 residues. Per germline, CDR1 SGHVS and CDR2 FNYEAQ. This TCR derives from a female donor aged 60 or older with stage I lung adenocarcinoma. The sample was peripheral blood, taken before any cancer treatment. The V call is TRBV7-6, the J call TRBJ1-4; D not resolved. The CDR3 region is CASSLEIPTTNEKLFF. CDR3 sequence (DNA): TGTGCCAGCAGCTTAGAAATACCCACAACTAATGAAAAACTGTTTTTT.